A selection of T cell receptor beta chains follows, all from one sample in a study of blood T cell repertoires in COVID-19. Measured with immunoSEQ multiplex PCR; TCRdb has only the in-frame clones, and not every one. The data show roughly 24,000 clones, 65% to 90% seen once. The sequencing sample was made of peripheral blood. The receptor set was obtained from a woman older than 75 with acute or convalescent COVID-19. Each CDR3 is given with its conserved first and last residue. The D gene is left open where the match is weak. The size field is filled for only some rows; it gives once, few, many or a size class.

.	TRBV7-8	.	TRBJ2-3	16	CASSPRGADRADTQYF	TGTGCCAGCAGCCCCCGAGGAGCGGATCGGGCAGATACGCAGTATTTT
.	TRBV27	.	TRBJ1-2	13	CASSSRQNYGYTF	TGTGCCAGCAGCTCGAGACAGAACTATGGCTACACCTTC
.	TRBV20-1	TRBD2	TRBJ2-3	17	CSASLAGGSTSTDTQYF	TGCAGTGCTAGTCTAGCGGGCGGGTCAACGAGCACAGATACGCAGTATTTT
.	TRBV5-6	TRBD1	TRBJ1-2	16	CASSLDLEQGLYGYTF	TGTGCCAGCAGCTTGGATCTAGAACAGGGGTTATATGGCTACACCTTC
.	TRBV19	TRBD2	TRBJ2-1	15	CASTQTGGSYNEQFF	TGTGCCAGTACCCAGACGGGGGGCTCCTACAATGAGCAGTTCTTC
.	TRBV10-2	TRBD2	TRBJ2-2	14	CASLTSGRDGELFF	TGCGCCAGCTTGACTAGCGGGAGGGACGGGGAGCTGTTTTTT
once	TRBV5-5	.	TRBJ1-1	15	CASSLEQAVNTEAFF	TGTGCCAGCAGCTTGGAACAGGCTGTGAACACTGAAGCTTTCTTT
.	TRBV6-5	TRBD1	TRBJ2-2	14	CASRTGGVTGELFF	TGTGCCAGCAGGACAGGGGGCGTCACCGGGGAGCTGTTTTTT
.	TRBV7-2	TRBD1	TRBJ2-7	16	CASSSQGAPTTYEQYF	TGTGCCAGCAGCTCACAGGGGGCTCCTACTACATACGAGCAGTACTTC
.	TRBV2	TRBD2	TRBJ2-5	12	CASKGEGETQYF	TGTGCCAGCAAAGGGGAGGGAGAGACCCAGTACTTC
.	TRBV21-1	.	TRBJ1-5	15	CASKGQGEANQPQHF	TGTGCCAGCAAAGGACAGGGGGAGGCTAATCAGCCCCAGCATTTT
.	TRBV19	.	TRBJ1-5	14	CASRPRGGAQPQHF	TGTGCCAGTAGACCCCGAGGGGGGGCTCAGCCCCAGCATTTT
.	TRBV21-1	.	TRBJ2-7	16	CASSKGERDRAYEQYF	TGTGCCAGCAGCAAAGGAGAAAGGGACAGGGCCTACGAGCAGTACTTC
.	TRBV3-1/TRBV3-2	TRBD2	TRBJ2-2	17	CASSQPRGVRDTGELFF	TGTGCCAGCAGCCAACCTCGGGGGGTTCGGGACACCGGGGAGCTGTTTTTT
.	TRBV18	TRBD2	TRBJ2-1	18	CASSPPGLADRSYNEQFF	TGTGCCAGCTCACCACCCGGCCTAGCGGACCGCTCCTACAATGAGCAGTTCTTC
.	TRBV18	.	TRBJ1-2	15	CASSPGPGGSYGYTF	TGTGCCAGCTCACCAGGCCCCGGAGGGAGTTATGGCTACACCTTC
.	TRBV12-5	TRBD2	TRBJ2-1	19	CASGLGRERGVYAYNEQFF	TGTGCTAGTGGTTTGGGGCGGGAGAGGGGAGTGTACGCCTACAATGAGCAGTTCTTC
.	TRBV7-7	TRBD2	TRBJ2-5	14	CASSFSGREETQYF	TGTGCCAGCAGCTTTAGCGGGAGGGAGGAGACCCAGTACTTC
.	TRBV30	.	TRBJ1-1	13	CAWTSGSIFEAFF	TGTGCCTGGACCTCGGGAAGTATCTTTGAAGCTTTCTTT
few	TRBV19	TRBD2	TRBJ2-2	13	CASGRLNTGELFF	TGTGCCAGCGGGAGGCTCAACACCGGGGAGCTGTTTTTT
.	TRBV7-8	TRBD1	TRBJ1-6	15	CASRHSRTGSSPLHF	TGTGCCAGCAGGCACTCGAGGACAGGGAGCTCACCCCTCCACTTT
.	TRBV20-1	TRBD2	TRBJ2-1	16	CSASSTSGGSYNEQFF	TGCAGTGCTAGTAGTACTAGCGGGGGCTCCTACAATGAGCAGTTCTTC
.	TRBV19	TRBD1	TRBJ2-2	15	CASRPPGGGSGELFF	TGTGCCAGTAGACCCCCAGGGGGCGGGTCCGGGGAGCTGTTTTTT
.	TRBV18	TRBD1	TRBJ1-1	15	CASSPNAGGNTEAFF	TGTGCCAGCTCCCCAAACGCAGGGGGGAACACTGAAGCTTTCTTT
.	TRBV7-9	TRBD2	TRBJ2-5	16	CASSLGTSGIGETQYF	TGTGCCAGCAGCTTGGGGACTAGCGGGATCGGGGAGACCCAGTACTTC
.	TRBV6-5	.	TRBJ1-5	14	CASSLDSRDQPQHF	TGTGCCAGCAGTTTGGACAGTCGGGATCAGCCCCAGCATTTT
.	TRBV18	TRBD1	TRBJ2-7	13	CASSSGTGREQYF	TGTGCCAGCTCATCGGGGACAGGGCGCGAGCAGTACTTC
.	TRBV14	.	TRBJ2-5	15	CASSQAPRSWETQYF	TGTGCCAGCAGCCAAGCCCCGAGATCTTGGGAGACCCAGTACTTC
.	TRBV18	TRBD1	TRBJ1-3	15	CASSTGQGGQDTIYF	TGTGCCAGCTCAACAGGACAGGGTGGACAAGACACCATATATTTT
.	TRBV18	.	TRBJ1-4	13	CATSPGRNEKLFF	TGTGCCACCTCACCAGGCAGAAACGAAAAACTGTTTTTT
.	TRBV7-9	.	TRBJ2-1	15	CASSFRSTGSSEQFF	TGTGCCAGCAGCTTTCGTAGTACAGGGTCATCCGAGCAGTTCTTC
.	TRBV19	.	TRBJ1-5	15	CASRSGAGGNQPQHF	TGTGCCAGTAGAAGTGGGGCAGGGGGCAATCAGCCCCAGCATTTT
once	TRBV11-2	.	TRBJ1-1	15	CASTKKTNMNTEAFF	TGTGCCAGCACCAAAAAAACAAACATGAACACTGAAGCTTTCTTT
.	TRBV11-2	TRBD1	TRBJ1-2	17	CASSLVTGGASNYGYTF	TGTGCCAGCAGCTTAGTCACAGGGGGAGCGAGCAACTATGGCTACACCTTC
.	TRBV27	TRBD1	TRBJ1-1	15	CASSTDRELNTEAFF	TGTGCCAGCAGTACGGACAGGGAACTGAACACTGAAGCTTTCTTT
once	TRBV19	TRBD1	TRBJ2-7	15	CATRVRDSISYEQYF	TGTGCCACCCGAGTCCGGGACAGTATATCCTACGAGCAGTACTTC
.	TRBV11-2	TRBD1	TRBJ1-1	16	CASSSDRGRLNTEAFF	TGTGCCAGCAGCTCAGACAGGGGAAGGTTGAACACTGAAGCTTTCTTT
.	TRBV7-2	TRBD1	TRBJ1-3	18	CASSPFMPSGQDGNTIYF	TGTGCCAGCAGCCCCTTTATGCCCTCGGGACAGGATGGAAACACCATATATTTT
.	TRBV4-3	.	TRBJ2-7	14	CASSQVAGAYEQYF	TGCGCCAGCAGCCAAGTGGCAGGGGCCTACGAGCAGTACTTC
.	TRBV29-1	.	TRBJ1-1	11	CSVQDLRMAFF	TGCAGCGTCCAGGACTTAAGGATGGCTTTCTTT
.	TRBV19	.	TRBJ1-1	15	CASSTGQLMNTEAFF	TGTGCCAGTAGTACAGGACAACTGATGAACACTGAAGCTTTCTTT
.	TRBV5-4	TRBD1	TRBJ1-2	14	CASSLQGANYGYTF	TGTGCCAGCAGCTTGCAGGGGGCGAACTATGGCTACACCTTC